This T cell receptor beta chain originates from a study of blood T cell repertoires in COVID-19. Original methodology: Researchers report that nucleated cell counts were estimated from reference gene primer amplification. Clones were sequenced by immunoSEQ multiplex PCR, and TCRdb holds only the in-frame ones, with some missing. D and trimming were read from the DNA, whereas the V and J calls and clone size are those reported in that table. Here the sample spans around 130,000 clones, more than 80% being singletons. The sequencing input was peripheral blood. The sequence derives from a woman in her sixties with acute or convalescent COVID-19.

CDR3 sequence: CASSPALGTGSADTQYF. The CDR3 nucleotides are TGTGCCAGCTCACCCGCGCTTGGGACAGGGAGTGCAGATACGCAGTATTTT. The V gene is TRBV18, the J gene TRBJ2-3; TRBD1 matches 9 bases. The CDR3 has 17 amino acids. CDR1 and CDR2 (germline): KGHSH, LQKENI. J lost 4 bases, V lost 3 bases, and 11 bases had no gene match. Drawing the rest from reference TRBV18 and TRBJ2-3, the complete variable domain is NAGVMQNPRHLVRRRGQEARLRCSPMKGHSHVYWYRQLPEEGLKFMVYLQKENIIDESGMPKERFSAEFPKEGPSILRIQQVVRGDSAAYFCASSPALGTGSADTQYFGPGTRLTVL.